The entry that follows covers one T cell receptor (beta chain) sequence. Compared with germline, one end of the junction differs, possibly owing to a read error. No cell sorting was done before RNA was extracted from the tissue. The sample comes from a study of tumor and adjacent non-tumor tissue in lung cancer. Looking at the study overall: Patients comprised about a dozen adenocarcinoma, 2 squamous cell carcinoma and 1 small cell lung cancer.

Germline V gives CDR1 SGHAT, CDR2 FQNNGV. There are 13 residues in the CDR3. Three rounds of nested PCR, following a modified ARM-PCR protocol, produced the TCRbeta library. TCRdb ran MiXCR on the multiplex PCR reads and lists one entry per CDR3 protein. Of 60,000 to 85,000 distinct CDR3 sequences listed, more than 70% were seen once; the top ten hold 28%. This sequence joins TRBV11-2 and TRBJ2-1; D might be TRBD2 (5 bases). This receptor was identified in a man aged 55 to 70 with non-small cell lung cancer. Sequenced material: lung tumor tissue. CDR3 amino acids: CASSSTRLPRPLF. For the CDR3, the DNA is TGTGCCAGCAGCTCCACCCGACTACCCCGCCCTCTCTTC.